These T cell receptor beta chains were read from a single sample in a study of blood T cell repertoires in COVID-19. Generated by immunoSEQ multiplex PCR, the TCRdb table keeps only in-frame clones and is missing some. The table includes around 21,000 clones, approximately 84% detected once. The specimen was peripheral blood. The receptors were gathered from a man aged 40-50 years with acute or convalescent COVID-19. Each CDR3 is given with its conserved first and last residue. Each record gives: J gene, V gene, clone size, CDR3 length, D gene, CDR3 protein, CDR3 DNA. A D gene is named only where the DNA matches it firmly. Not all rows give a size; the values are once, few, many and, for expanded clones, a class.

TRBJ1-3 TRBV5-8 once 14 - CASSLAGSGNTIYF TGTGCCAGCAGCTTGGCAGGGTCCGGAAACACCATATATTTT
TRBJ2-5 TRBV6-7 - 17 TRBD2 CASSSATSGDNQETQYF TGTGCCAGCAGTTCCGCCACTAGCGGGGATAACCAAGAGACCCAGTACTTC
TRBJ1-6 TRBV19 once 18 TRBD1 CASNRRSGTGGLDSPLHF TGTGCCAGTAATCGACGTTCCGGGACAGGGGGCCTAGATTCACCCCTCCACTTT
TRBJ2-2 TRBV5-1 - 19 TRBD1 CASSRKGTGNLADTGELFF TGCGCCAGCAGCAGGAAAGGGACAGGGAATCTTGCCGACACCGGGGAGCTGTTTTTT
TRBJ2-7 TRBV9 once 15 TRBD2 CASSVGSGSSYEQYF TGTGCCAGCAGCGTCGGTAGCGGGAGCTCCTACGAGCAGTACTTC
TRBJ1-5 TRBV12-5 - 15 - CASGLQTVGNQPQHF TGTGCTAGTGGTTTACAGACAGTAGGCAATCAGCCCCAGCATTTT
TRBJ1-1 TRBV6-5 - 13 - CASSYSRDTEAFF TGTGCCAGCAGTTACTCCCGAGACACTGAAGCTTTCTTT
TRBJ1-1 TRBV20-1 few 11 - CSARRRTEAFF TGCAGTGCTAGACGGAGGACTGAAGCTTTCTTT
TRBJ2-1 TRBV24-1 - 15 - CATSDPRGAYNEQFF TGTGCCACCAGTGACCCCAGGGGGGCCTACAATGAGCAGTTCTTC
TRBJ2-4 TRBV18 - 17 - CASSNPVGTGAKNIQYF TGTGCCAGCTCCAATCCGGTAGGAACAGGAGCCAAAAACATTCAGTACTTC
TRBJ2-7 TRBV19 - 15 TRBD1 CASSINTGQNYEQYF TGTGCCAGTAGTATCAACACGGGACAGAACTACGAGCAGTACTTC
TRBJ1-4 TRBV29-1 - 14 TRBD1 CSVPGQGANEKLFF TGCAGCGTCCCGGGACAGGGGGCAAATGAAAAACTGTTTTTT
TRBJ2-5 TRBV7-9 once 14 TRBD2 CASSPMGGKETQYF TGTGCCAGCAGCCCCATGGGGGGGAAAGAGACCCAGTACTTC
TRBJ1-3 TRBV30 - 13 - CAWDKSSGNTIYF TGTGCCTGGGACAAGAGCTCTGGAAACACCATATATTTT
TRBJ1-5 TRBV10-2 - 16 TRBD1 CASSPPQGATNQPQHF TGCGCCAGCAGCCCCCCGCAGGGGGCGACGAATCAGCCCCAGCATTTT
TRBJ2-5 TRBV3-1/TRBV3-2 - 11 - CASSLLETQYF TGTGCCAGCAGCCTCCTAGAGACCCAGTACTTC
TRBJ1-2 TRBV7-9 - 15 TRBD1 CASSLASTGFDGYTF TGTGCCAGCAGCTTAGCCTCGACAGGGTTCGATGGCTACACCTTC
TRBJ2-7 TRBV29-1 - 15 TRBD1 CSALLSGRGLYEQYF TGCAGCGCTCTCTTGTCCGGAAGGGGGCTATACGAGCAGTACTTC
TRBJ2-1 TRBV27 few 15 - CASSSISLRDNEQFF TGTGCCAGCAGTTCAATTTCCCTCAGGGACAATGAGCAGTTCTTC
TRBJ1-1 TRBV27 - 15 TRBD1 CASSFGQGGDTEAFF TGTGCCAGCAGTTTTGGTCAGGGGGGAGACACTGAAGCTTTCTTT
TRBJ1-3 TRBV19 few 15 TRBD1 CASISGQGAGNTIYF TGTGCCAGTATCTCAGGCCAGGGGGCTGGAAACACCATATATTTT
TRBJ2-7 TRBV5-6 - 14 - CASSLSTYSYEQYF TGTGCCAGCAGCTTGTCTACTTATTCCTACGAGCAGTACTTC
TRBJ2-3 TRBV10-3 - 15 TRBD2 CAISISGGGGDTQYF TGTGCCATCAGTATTAGCGGGGGAGGCGGAGATACGCAGTATTTT
TRBJ1-2 TRBV30 - 16 TRBD1 CAWSPRTGDLNYGYTF TGTGCCTGGAGTCCCAGGACAGGGGACCTTAACTATGGCTACACCTTC
TRBJ2-1 TRBV10-3 - 14 TRBD1 CAISWDRETNEQFF TGTGCCATCAGCTGGGACAGGGAAACCAATGAGCAGTTCTTC
TRBJ2-7 TRBV11-2 - 15 TRBD1 CASSLISGQGDEQYF TGTGCCAGCAGCTTAATTTCGGGACAGGGAGACGAGCAGTACTTC
TRBJ1-5 TRBV30 - 12 TRBD1 CALGQGSQPQHF TGTGCCTTAGGACAGGGATCTCAGCCCCAGCATTTT